This T cell receptor beta chain was sequenced for a study of blood T cell repertoires in COVID-19. Study-level information: COVID-19 samples collected from the United States, Italy and Spain covered acute and convalescent phases. PBMCs, B-cell-depleted T cells, or T cells provided the cDNA or gDNA that made up the material.

Source study methods: Reference gene primer amplification gave nucleated cell count estimates. The method was immunoSEQ multiplex PCR; TCRdb's version includes in-frame clones alone and lacks a portion of them. The D gene and trimming were derived from the DNA, and the V and J assignments and clone size from that table. This table has roughly 100,000 clones, roughly four fifths appearing once. In its sample, this clone is hyperexpanded. J gave up 3 bases and V 5 bases, and 4 bases lay outside the gene matches. CDR3 length equals 14 residues. The germline V gene encodes CDR1 SGHTA and CDR2 FQGNSA. What was sequenced was peripheral blood. This sequence originates from a man between 70 and 80 years old with active or convalescent COVID-19. This sequence joins TRBV7-2 and TRBJ1-2; 9 bases align to TRBD1. The CDR3 region is CASSGGQGHYGYTF. Here the CDR3 DNA reads TGTGCCAGCAGCGGGGGACAGGGCCACTATGGCTACACCTTC.